The rows below give T cell receptor delta chains drawn from one sample of a study of Vγ9Vδ2 T cells in congenital toxoplasmosis. TCRdb reanalysed the reads via CATT. The sample shows 300 to 400 delta-chain clones, 26% of them seen only once. The sequenced material came from gamma-delta T cells from blood. Source of these receptors: a child under 10 years old born to a mother with Toxoplasma gondii infection during pregnancy, either congenitally infected or uninfected (not recorded which). CDR3s include the opening cysteine and the closing phenylalanine or tryptophan. D genes are given only for firm matches. Expanded clones get a size class; other rows say once, few or many, or leave the size out.

V gene	clone size	J gene	D gene	CDR3 protein	CDR3 DNA
TRDV1	few	TRDJ1	-	CALGDRAFPTDKLIF	TGTGCTCTTGGGGACAGGGCCTTCCCCACCGATAAACTCATCTTT
TRDV3	large	TRDJ1	TRDD3	CASKVGYWGEYRADKLIF	TGTGCCTCCAAGGTGGGGTACTGGGGGGAATATCGGGCCGATAAACTCATCTTT
TRDV2	-	TRDJ1	-	CACDTDKLIF	TGTGCCTGTGACACCGATAAACTCATCTTT
TRDV2	hyperexpanded	TRDJ3	TRDD3	CACDSWGINSWDTRQMFF	TGTGCCTGTGACAGCTGGGGGATTAACTCCTGGGACACCCGACAGATGTTTTTC
TRDV3	-	TRDJ1	TRDD3	CAFQAFPSYWGIQASLMYTDKLIF	TGTGCCTTCCAGGCCTTCCCCTCATACTGGGGGATACAAGCCAGCCTTATGTACACCGATAAACTCATCTTT
TRDV1	hyperexpanded	TRDJ1	-	CALGVTRNKLIF	TGTGCTCTTGGGGTTACTAGGAATAAACTCATCTTT
TRDV2	-	TRDJ3	TRDD3	CASDTSWYWGQVCSWDTRQMFF	TGTGCCAGTGACACCTCCTGGTACTGGGGACAAGTCTGCTCCTGGGACACCCGACAGATGTTTTTC
TRDV2	-	TRDJ1	TRDD3	CACDTVLGDTGGTDKLIF	TGTGCCTGTGACACCGTACTGGGGGATACGGGAGGAACCGATAAACTCATCTTT
TRDV2	hyperexpanded	TRDJ1	TRDD3	CACDTVTGGYASVESTDKLIF	TGTGCCTGTGACACCGTTACTGGGGGATACGCAAGTGTAGAGTCTACCGATAAACTCATCTTT
TRDV1	hyperexpanded	TRDJ1	-	CALGELKSRGPYKLIF	TGTGCTCTTGGGGAACTGAAGTCAAGGGGACCTTATAAACTCATCTTT
TRAV29/DV5	hyperexpanded	TRDJ1	TRDD3	CAASGWGIWTDKLIF	TGTGCAGCAAGCGGCTGGGGGATATGGACCGATAAACTCATCTTT
TRDV2	hyperexpanded	TRDJ1	TRDD3	CACDTLGGGRTENKLIF	TGTGCCTGTGACACGCTAGGTGGGGGACGAACTGAAAATAAACTCATCTTT
TRDV1	few	TRDJ1	TRDD3	CALGDRSAFLRRGLLGDTQVDKLIF	TGTGCTCTTGGGGACCGATCCGCCTTCCTACGGAGGGGTTTACTGGGGGATACGCAAGTCGATAAACTCATCTTT
TRDV1	few	TRDJ1	-	CALGEPLGRKYTDKLIF	TGTGCTCTTGGGGAACCCCTGGGGAGAAAGTACACCGATAAACTCATCTTT
TRDV2	large	TRDJ1	TRDD3	CACDPIPIGGYDGVSGDKLIF	TGTGCCTGTGACCCGATCCCTATAGGGGGATACGATGGCGTATCGGGCGATAAACTCATCTTT
TRDV3	hyperexpanded	TRDJ1	TRDD3	CAFWEGDYTDKLIF	TGTGCCTTTTGGGAGGGGGATTACACCGATAAACTCATCTTT